This T cell receptor (beta chain) was documented in a study of blood T cell repertoires in COVID-19. For the study at large: Sites in the United States, Italy and Spain provided acute and convalescent COVID-19 samples. T cells, B-cell-depleted T cells, or PBMCs supplied cDNA or gDNA.

This CDR3 contains 15 residues. Profiling relied on immunoSEQ multiplex PCR, and the TCRdb table lists in-frame clones only, not all of them. The sample holds 140,000 to 150,000 clones, 70% to 90% seen once. This clonotype was obtained from a woman between 45 and 65 years old with acute or convalescent COVID-19. Sequenced material: peripheral blood. The V call is TRBV21-1, the J call TRBJ2-7; TRBD1 was called by the table and not checked on the DNA. TRBV21-1 is a recognized pseudogene. The CDR3 nucleotides read TGTGCCAGCAGCAAAACCGGGACAGTCTCCTACGAGCAGTACTTC. It specifies CASSKTGTVSYEQYF.